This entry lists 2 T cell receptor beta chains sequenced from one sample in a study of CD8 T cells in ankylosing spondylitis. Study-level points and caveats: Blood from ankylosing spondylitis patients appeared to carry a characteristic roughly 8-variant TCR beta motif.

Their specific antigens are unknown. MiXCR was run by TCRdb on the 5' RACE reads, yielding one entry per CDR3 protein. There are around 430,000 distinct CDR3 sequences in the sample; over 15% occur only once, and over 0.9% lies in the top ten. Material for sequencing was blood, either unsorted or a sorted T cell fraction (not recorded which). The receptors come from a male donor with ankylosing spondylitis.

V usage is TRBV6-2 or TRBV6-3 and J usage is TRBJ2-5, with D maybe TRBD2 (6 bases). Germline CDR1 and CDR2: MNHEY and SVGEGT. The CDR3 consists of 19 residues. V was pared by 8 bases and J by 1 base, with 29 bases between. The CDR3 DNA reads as TGTGCCAGCCCCCCGGTCGTCCTAGCGCCTAAGTTACTCCAAGAGACCCAGTACTTC. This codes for CASPPVVLAPKLLQETQYF.

The CDR3 spells CSASPGQRYGKNIQYF. As DNA, the CDR3 is TGCAGTGCTAGCCCGGGACAGCGATATGGCAAAAACATTCAGTACTTC. The chain employs TRBV20-1 and TRBJ2-4, with 7 bases identical to TRBD1. V dropped 3 bases and J dropped 3; count of bases not matched to a gene: 11. Germline-derived CDR1 and CDR2 are DFQATT and SNEGSKA (reference sequence). CDR3 length: 16 amino acids.